This TCR beta chain comes out of a study of siplizumab effects on memory and regulatory T cells. Points on this clone: Its target is not known.

Study-wide results and limits: Naive T cells, seemingly more diverse than memory cells, seemed major alloresponse contributors. Neither a naive nor a memory phenotype was assignable to roughly 75-96% of proliferating CD4+ or CD8+ clones.

Per sample, the assay covered 95,000 to 100,000 TCR templates. Profiled with immunoSEQ multiplex PCR; TCRdb holds only in-frame clones, not every one. This sample carries approximately 100,000 clones, 85% to 95% of them seen once, and the ten largest clones take 1.3%. Germline V CDR1 and CDR2: SGHAT, FQNNGV. The V and J ends lost 0 bases and 4 bases respectively, with 6 bases between them. CDR3 length equals 13 residues. The specimen sequenced was non-Treg CD4+ T cells sorted from blood. The clonotype was recovered from a human donor in good health. The chain has TRBV11-2 and TRBJ1-1, with D unclear. CDR3 DNA: TGTGCCAGCAGCTTAGAAGGGATCACTGAAGCTTTCTTT. It encodes CASSLEGITEAFF.